Listed here is a single T cell receptor (beta chain). Its specificity is unknown. CDR1 and CDR2 from the germline V gene are SGHRS and YFSETQ. There are 14 residues in the CDR3. V was clipped by 3 bases and J by 5 bases; unmatched bases: 7. These data originate in a study of T cells after yellow fever vaccination. Findings and limits, study-wide: Some clonotypes were seen in both the CD4 and the CD8 compartments. These made up a small share and likely arose from convergent recombination. Researchers cautioned that FACS-sorted repertoires could harbor abundant clonotypes contaminating from the bulk population. Post-booster samples contained most primary-vaccination clones (approximately 96% CD4, about 90% CD8).

Template switching by 5'RACE produced TCR cDNA, adding a universal primer site and UMIs. TCRdb used MiXCR to reprocess the 5' RACE reads, holding one entry per CDR3 protein. The sample holds around 500,000 distinct CDR3 sequences, 21% seen once. The sequence was obtained from a man aged 18 to 30 who received the YFV17D yellow fever vaccine. The sample consisted of PBMCs, taken approximately 20 days after the first yellow fever vaccination. The rearrangement uses TRBV5-1 and TRBJ1-1, with 7 nucleotides matching TRBD1. The CDR3 loop is CASSWREGATEAFF. CDR3 nucleotides: TGCGCCAGCAGCTGGCGGGAGGGGGCAACTGAAGCTTTCTTT.